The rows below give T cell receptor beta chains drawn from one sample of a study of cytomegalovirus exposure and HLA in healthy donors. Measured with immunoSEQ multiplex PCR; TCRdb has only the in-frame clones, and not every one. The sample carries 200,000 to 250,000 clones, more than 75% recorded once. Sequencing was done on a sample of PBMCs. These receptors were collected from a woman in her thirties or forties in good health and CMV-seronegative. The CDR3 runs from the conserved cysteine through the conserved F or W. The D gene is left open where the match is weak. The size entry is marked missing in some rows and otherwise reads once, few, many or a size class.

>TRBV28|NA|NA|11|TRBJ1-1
TGTGCCAGCAGTTTCACAAACGAAGCTTTCTTT
CASSFTNEAFF
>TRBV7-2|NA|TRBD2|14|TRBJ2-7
TGTGCCAGCAGCTTCGGTAGCGGGCTTTACGAGCAGTACTTC
CASSFGSGLYEQYF
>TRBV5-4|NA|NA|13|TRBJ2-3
TGTGCCAGCAGCTTGTTCGAGGCAGATACGCAGTATTTT
CASSLFEADTQYF
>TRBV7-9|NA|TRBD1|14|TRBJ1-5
TGTGCCAGCAGCTTGGGACAGGGGAATCAGCCCCAGCATTTT
CASSLGQGNQPQHF
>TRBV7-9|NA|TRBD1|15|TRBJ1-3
TGTGCCAGCAGCTTATCAGGGGGCATTGGAAACACCATATATTTT
CASSLSGGIGNTIYF
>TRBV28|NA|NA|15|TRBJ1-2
TGTGCCAGCAGACTTACACCCGGACTCTCGGGTGGCTACACCTTC
CASRLTPGLSGGYTF
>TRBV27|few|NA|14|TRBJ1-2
TGTGCCAGCAGTTTACGAGGCGCCCAACCGGGCTACACCTTC
CASSLRGAQPGYTF
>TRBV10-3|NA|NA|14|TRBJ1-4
TGTGCCATCAGTAATGGACAGCCGAATGAAAAACTGTTTTTT
CAISNGQPNEKLFF
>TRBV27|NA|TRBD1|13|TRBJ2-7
TGTGCCAGCACCCCGGACAGGGGGCTCGAGCAGTACTTC
CASTPDRGLEQYF
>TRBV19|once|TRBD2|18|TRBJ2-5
TGTGCCAGTAGTATATGGAACATCGCGGGAGTGGGCGGAGAGACCCAGTACTTC
CASSIWNIAGVGGETQYF
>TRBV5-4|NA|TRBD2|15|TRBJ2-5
TGTGCCAGCAGCTTGCTAGCGGGAGAGATGGAGACCCAGTACTTC
CASSLLAGEMETQYF
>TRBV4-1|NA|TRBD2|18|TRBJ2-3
TGCGCCAGCAGCCAAGAGACTAGCGGGAATCTGGGAACAGATACGCAGTATTTT
CASSQETSGNLGTDTQYF
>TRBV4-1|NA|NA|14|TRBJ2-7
TGCGCCAGCAGCCAAGTCAACGCAGACTACGAGCAGTACTTC
CASSQVNADYEQYF
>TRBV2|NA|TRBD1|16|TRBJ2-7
TGTGCCAGCAGTGAAGGGCCCCCGGGACAGGGGTACGAGCAGTACTTC
CASSEGPPGQGYEQYF
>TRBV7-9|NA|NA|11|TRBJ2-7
TGTGCCAGCAGCTTATTGGCTGGGCAGTACTTC
CASSLLAGQYF
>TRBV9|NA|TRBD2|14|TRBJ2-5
TGTGCCAGCAGCGTAGCTTCGGGGGGAGAGACCCAGTACTTC
CASSVASGGETQYF
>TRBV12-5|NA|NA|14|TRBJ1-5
TGTGCTAGTGGTTTGGCGGGGGGGAATCAGCCCCAGCATTTT
CASGLAGGNQPQHF
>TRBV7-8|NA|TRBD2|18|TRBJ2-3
TGTGCCAGCAGCTTGCCGGGACTAGCGGGAATTCTCACAGATACGCAGTATTTT
CASSLPGLAGILTDTQYF
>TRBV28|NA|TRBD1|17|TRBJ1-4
TGTGCCAGCCGGGTGGGACAGGGTATGGGAACTAATGAAAAACTGTTTTTT
CASRVGQGMGTNEKLFF
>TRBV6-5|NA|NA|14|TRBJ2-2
TGTGCCAGCAGAGAGGGGACAAACACCGGGGAGCTGTTTTTT
CASREGTNTGELFF
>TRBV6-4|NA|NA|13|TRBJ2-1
TGTGCCAGCAGTGTCTCCCGAGCGGGTGAGCAGTTCTTC
CASSVSRAGEQFF
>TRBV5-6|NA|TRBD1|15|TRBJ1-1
TGTGCCAGCAGCCCCCTCGGGACAGTTAGCACTGAAGCTTTCTTT
CASSPLGTVSTEAFF
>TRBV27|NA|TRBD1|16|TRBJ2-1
TGTGCCAGCACCTCCCTAGGGGACAGACTATCCAATGAGCAGTTCTTC
CASTSLGDRLSNEQFF
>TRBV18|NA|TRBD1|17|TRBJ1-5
TGTGCCAGCTCACCCGGACAGGGCATGGTCAGTACCCAGCCCCAGCATTTT
CASSPGQGMVSTQPQHF